This TCR beta chain was observed in a study of identical twins. The CDR3 has 15 amino acids. V was shortened by 6 bases and J by 5 bases, with 19 bases between the two germline ends. Germline CDR1 LGHNT, CDR2 FRNRAP. MiXCR was run by TCRdb on the 5' RACE reads, yielding one entry per CDR3 protein. This table holds 690,000 or so distinct CDR3 sequences, 5.5% to 6.5% found once. This clonotype was seen repeatedly, ten times or more. What it binds is unknown. Study conclusions and caveats: Some out-of-frame alpha sequences were shared by twins, and these showed excess low generation probability. Possibly, invariant MAIT and iNKT cells partly confounded zero-insertion analyses.

V is TRBV12-5 and J is TRBJ1-1; possible D gene TRBD1, 5 bases. The clonotype comes from a man aged 18 to 30 in good health. The sequenced sample was naive T cells sorted from blood. The CDR3 sequence: CASGPPGGGWTEAFF. CDR3 coding DNA: TGTGCTAGTGGACCTCCGGGGGGAGGATGGACTGAAGCTTTCTTT.